Shown below are 3 T cell receptor beta chains from a single sample sequenced in a study of blood T cell repertoires in COVID-19. Produced via immunoSEQ multiplex PCR; TCRdb's table is partial and in-frame only. The data hold some 200,000 clones, with 85% to 90% observed a single time. The sample consisted of peripheral blood. The source of these receptors is a man in his forties with active or convalescent COVID-19.

This clone was detected only once. This rearrangement joins TRBV7-3 to TRBJ2-4; 9 bases are a match to TRBD2. The CDR3 is made up of 15 amino acids. The junction had 6 bases not matched to a gene; V was cut back by 5 bases and J by 4 bases. Germline values: CDR1 SGHTA, CDR2 FQGTGA. CDR3 DNA sequence: TGTGCCAGCAGCCCCTCGGCGGGGGGGAAAAACATTCAGTACTTC. The encoded protein is CASSPSAGGKNIQYF.

The V call is TRBV4-1, the J call TRBJ1-1, with 7 bases matching TRBD1. Unmatched junction bases numbered 11, after V lost 1 base and J lost 0 bases. The CDR3 is 18 residues long. Germline assignment: CDR1 MGHRA and CDR2 YSYEKL. CDR3 nucleotides: TGCGCCAGCAGCCAAGGGAGTGGTTTGGGGACAGTGAACACTGAAGCTTTCTTT. Protein sequence: CASSQGSGLGTVNTEAFF.

The CDR3 here is CASSAELNEKLFF. The CDR3, as DNA: TGTGCCAGCAGTGCCGAGCTTAATGAAAAACTGTTTTTT. This rearrangement joins TRBV6-4 to TRBJ1-4; D is unclear. CDR1 is MRHNA, CDR2 SNTAGT, per germline. This CDR3 contains 13 residues. Trimming left V 4 bases short and J 4 bases short, with 7 bases between.